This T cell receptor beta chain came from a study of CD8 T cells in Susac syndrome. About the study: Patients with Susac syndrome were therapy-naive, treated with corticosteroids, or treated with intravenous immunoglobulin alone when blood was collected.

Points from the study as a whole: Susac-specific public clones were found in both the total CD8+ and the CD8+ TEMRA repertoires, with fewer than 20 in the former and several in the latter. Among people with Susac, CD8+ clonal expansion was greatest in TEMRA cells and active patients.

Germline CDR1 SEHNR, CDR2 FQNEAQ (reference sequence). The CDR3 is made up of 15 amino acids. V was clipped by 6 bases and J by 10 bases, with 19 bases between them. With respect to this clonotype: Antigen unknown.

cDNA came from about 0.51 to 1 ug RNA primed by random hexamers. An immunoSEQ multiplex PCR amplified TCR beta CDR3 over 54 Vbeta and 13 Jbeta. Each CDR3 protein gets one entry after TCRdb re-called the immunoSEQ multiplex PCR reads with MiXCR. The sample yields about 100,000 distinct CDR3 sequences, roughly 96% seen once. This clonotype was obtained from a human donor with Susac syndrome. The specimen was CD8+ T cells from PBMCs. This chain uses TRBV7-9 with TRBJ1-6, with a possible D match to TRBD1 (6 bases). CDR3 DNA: TGTGCCAGCAGACCTGCGACAGGCGGCGGGTCACCCCTCCACTTT. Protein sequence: CASRPATGGGSPLHF.